Below are 8 T cell receptor beta chains sequenced from a single sample in a study of control samples from healthy donors and cancer patients. Repertoires were generated with immunoSEQ multiplex PCR, while TCRdb's copy carries only in-frame clones and drops some. Here the sample spans some 95,000 clones, roughly 90% being singletons. Sequencing was done on a sample of blood. The receptors were gathered from a human donor in good health. The donor label of this sample is uncertain.

The chain has TRBV7-9 and TRBJ2-3, with D possibly matching TRBD2 (6 bases). Trimming took 11 bases from V and 5 from J, leaving 14 bases between them. The CDR3 has 12 residues. CDR1 SEHNR and CDR2 FQNEAQ come from the germline V gene (reference sequence). The DNA of the CDR3 is TGTGCCTTCCGGGGGTCGCTAGATACGCAGTATTTT. Translation: CAFRGSLDTQYF.

This clone has a handful of counts. The chain employs TRBV4-3 and TRBJ1-5, with a possible D match to TRBD1 (6 bases). Trimming took off 0 bases at V and 7 bases at J, with 10 bases between the two ends. CDR1 is LGHNA, CDR2 YSLEER, per germline. This CDR3 is 14 amino acids long. The CDR3 bases are TGCGCCAGCAGCCAAGAACAGGGTCTCCAGCCCCAGCATTTT. This gives the protein CASSQEQGLQPQHF.

The V gene is TRBV2, the J gene TRBJ1-2, with D possibly being TRBD1 (5 bases). Germline V CDR1 and CDR2: SNHLY, FYNNEI. This CDR3 contains 13 residues. Trimming stripped 4 bases from V and 5 bases from J, with 11 bases between. DNA of the CDR3: TGTGCCAGCAGTGTTAGGTCAGGGTATGGCTACACCTTC. It specifies CASSVRSGYGYTF.

This sequence joins TRBV19 and TRBJ1-2; the D gene is possibly TRBD1 (5 bases). Germline CDR1 reads LNHDA; CDR2 reads SQIVND (reference sequence). V was trimmed by 1 base and J by 8 bases, leaving 23 bases between them. CDR3 length: 17 amino acids. CDR3 bases: TGTGCCAGTAGTATAGTTTCAACAGGCCTCTTGAATCGGGGCTACACCTTC. Amino acid sequence: CASSIVSTGLLNRGYTF. Supplemented by reference TRBV19 and TRBJ1-2, the full variable domain reads DGGITQSPKYLFRKEGQNVTLSCEQNLNHDAMYWYRQDPGQGLRLIYYSQIVNDFQKGDIAEGYSVSREKKESFPLTVTSAQKNPTAFYLCASSIVSTGLLNRGYTFGSGTRLTVV.

The J gene is TRBJ2-1, the V gene TRBV1; TRBD2 was called by the table and not checked on the DNA. TRBV1 is labeled a pseudogene. The CDR3 extends over 20 amino acids. The CDR3 coding sequence is TGCACCAGCAGCCAAGAGAGGCTAGCGGGGGGGACCAGCTCCTACAATGAGCAGTTCTTC. Translated: CTSSQERLAGGTSSYNEQFF.

This chain connects TRBV6-5 to TRBJ1-2, with 10 bases matching TRBD1. Unmatched junction bases numbered 9, after V lost 6 bases and J lost 8 bases. The CDR3 is 14 residues long. CDR1 is MNHEY, CDR2 SVGAGI, per germline. CDR3 sequence reads: CASRPGTGAFGYTF. The CDR3 DNA sequence: TGTGCCAGCAGACCCGGGACAGGGGCGTTCGGCTACACCTTC.

The chain couples TRBV6-2 or TRBV6-3 to TRBJ1-6, with a possible D match to TRBD1 (6 bases). This CDR3 is built from 19 residues. Germline V gene data show CDR1 as MNHEY and CDR2 as SVGEGT. Trimming took 6 bases from V and 5 from J, leaving 26 bases between them. The CDR3 DNA is TGTGCCAGCAGCCCCCGCTTAGGATCAGGGGCAGCGGATAATTCACCCCTCCACTTT. Translated, it gives CASSPRLGSGAADNSPLHF.

The CDR3 DNA follows: TGTGCCAGCAGTTCCCGAAGGGGCAATGAGCAGTTCTTC. This translates into CASSSRRGNEQFF. The chain couples TRBV6-4 to TRBJ2-1; possibly TRBD1 for D (5 bases). Trimming stripped 5 bases from V and 6 bases from J, with 11 bases between. CDR1 and CDR2 from the germline V gene are MRHNA and SNTAGT. CDR3 length: 13 residues.